This is a list of T cell receptor beta chains from one sample in a study of shared clonotypes between healthy human individuals. The table came from immunoSEQ multiplex PCR; TCRdb's copy has only in-frame clones and leaves some out. Among 2 million to 3 million clones listed, roughly nine tenths were seen once. Material: naive CD4+ T cells sorted from blood. Receptors were obtained from a man younger than 30 in good health. Each CDR3 is given with its conserved first and last residue. Fields, in order: J gene, V gene, D gene, clone size, CDR3 protein, CDR3 DNA. D genes are given only for firm matches. For some rows the clone size is stated as once, few or many, or as a class when expanded; others skip it.

>TRBJ2-2|TRBV5-1|NA|NA
CASSVEPYLGELFF
TGCGCCAGCAGCGTTGAACCCTATCTCGGGGAGCTGTTTTTT
>TRBJ2-4|TRBV13|TRBD2|NA
CASSLALAGGLAKNIQYF
TGTGCCAGCAGCTTAGCTCTAGCGGGAGGACTAGCCAAAAACATTCAGTACTTC
>TRBJ1-6|TRBV11-2|TRBD1|once
CASSLGGRQGSSYNSPLHF
TGTGCCAGCAGCTTAGGGGGCCGACAGGGGAGCTCCTATAATTCACCCCTCCACTTT
>TRBJ2-2|TRBV6-4|NA|NA
CASSDLFDTGELFF
TGTGCCAGCAGTGACCTTTTTGACACCGGGGAGCTGTTTTTT
>TRBJ1-4|TRBV5-6|TRBD1|NA
CASSLVGQGNEKLFF
TGTGCCAGCAGCTTGGTAGGACAGGGCAATGAAAAACTGTTTTTT
>TRBJ1-3|TRBV10-1|NA|NA
CARERGIPGNTIYF
TGCGCCAGAGAAAGGGGGATCCCTGGAAACACCATATATTTT
>TRBJ2-5|TRBV6-4|TRBD2|NA
CASRGLAGETQYF
TGTGCCAGCAGGGGACTAGCGGGGGAGACCCAGTACTTC
>TRBJ1-6|TRBV27|NA|NA
CASSLVRTLNSPLHF
TGTGCCAGCAGCCTAGTCAGGACCCTTAATTCACCCCTCCACTTT
>TRBJ2-1|TRBV7-6|TRBD2|NA
CASSNPFSGRGSNEQFF
TGTGCCAGCAGCAACCCCTTTAGCGGGAGGGGTAGCAATGAGCAGTTCTTC
>TRBJ2-7|TRBV2|NA|NA
CASHRTYEQYF
TGTGCCAGCCACAGAACCTACGAGCAGTACTTC
>TRBJ1-3|TRBV2|NA|NA
CASSQGSSGNTIYF
TGTGCCAGCAGTCAGGGCAGCTCTGGAAACACCATATATTTT
>TRBJ2-5|TRBV5-1|TRBD2|NA
CASSFSGVGYLETQYF
TGCGCCAGCAGCTTTAGCGGGGTGGGGTATTTGGAGACCCAGTACTTC
>TRBJ2-7|TRBV5-1|TRBD1|NA
CASSPLTGSSYEQYF
TGCGCCAGCAGCCCATTGACAGGGAGCTCCTACGAGCAGTACTTC
>TRBJ2-1|TRBV7-9|TRBD2|once
CASSLRGLAGHNEQFF
TGTGCCAGCAGCCTCAGAGGACTAGCGGGACACAATGAGCAGTTCTTC
>TRBJ2-5|TRBV6-5|NA|NA
CASTPSGGGETQYF
TGTGCCAGCACCCCCTCTGGTGGGGGGGAGACCCAGTACTTC
>TRBJ2-7|TRBV30|NA|NA
CAWSGGYEQYF
TGTGCCTGGAGTGGTGGGTACGAGCAGTACTTC
>TRBJ2-2|TRBV6-5|NA|NA
CASSYSNANTGELFF
TGTGCCAGCAGTTACTCAAACGCGAACACCGGGGAGCTGTTTTTT
>TRBJ1-1|TRBV5-1|NA|NA
CASSPRYSEVNTEAFF
TGCGCCAGCAGCCCCCGTTACTCAGAGGTGAACACTGAAGCTTTCTTT
>TRBJ2-7|TRBV18|TRBD1|NA
CASSQGAESYEQYF
TGTGCCAGCTCACAGGGGGCTGAGTCCTACGAGCAGTACTTC
>TRBJ1-4|TRBV28|TRBD1|NA
CASRLDRAGEKLFF
TGTGCCAGCAGACTTGACAGGGCGGGTGAAAAACTGTTTTTT
>TRBJ1-5|TRBV6-1|NA|NA
CASRLERSNQPQHF
TGTGCCAGCAGACTGGAGAGAAGCAATCAGCCCCAGCATTTT
>TRBJ2-3|TRBV14|NA|NA
CASSSSRITQYF
TGTGCCAGCAGCTCCTCTAGAATTACGCAGTATTTT
>TRBJ1-5|TRBV28|NA|NA
CASRDPPGNQPQHF
TGTGCCAGCAGGGATCCCCCGGGAAATCAGCCCCAGCATTTT
>TRBJ2-3|TRBV2|NA|NA
CASSELVVEDTQYF
TGTGCCAGCAGTGAATTGGTTGTTGAGGATACGCAGTATTTT
>TRBJ1-6|TRBV6-5|TRBD1|NA
CASSSRGQDNSPLHF
TGTGCCAGCAGTTCTAGGGGGCAGGATAATTCACCCCTCCACTTT
>TRBJ1-1|TRBV6-5|NA|NA
CASSYSGPKMNTEAFF
TGTGCCAGCAGTTACTCCGGACCTAAGATGAACACTGAAGCTTTCTTT
>TRBJ1-1|TRBV10-3|NA|NA
CAISTGEGRDEAFF
TGTGCCATCAGTACCGGTGAGGGGAGGGATGAAGCTTTCTTT
>TRBJ2-1|TRBV4-1|TRBD2|NA
CASSQDFASGGGEQFF
TGCGCCAGCAGCCAAGATTTTGCTAGCGGGGGTGGTGAGCAGTTCTTC
>TRBJ2-7|TRBV7-2|TRBD2|NA
CASSSPWRGVEQYF
TGTGCCAGCAGCTCCCCCTGGCGGGGGGTCGAGCAGTACTTC
>TRBJ2-1|TRBV9|TRBD1|once
CASSVAGQGFNEQFF
TGTGCCAGCAGCGTAGCGGGACAGGGATTTAATGAGCAGTTCTTC
>TRBJ2-2|TRBV11-2|NA|NA
CASSLLLLVTGELFF
TGTGCCAGCAGCTTACTCTTGTTGGTCACCGGGGAGCTGTTTTTT
>TRBJ2-3|TRBV5-1|TRBD2|NA
CASSSSGTSDPTDTQYF
TGCGCCAGCAGCTCCTCCGGGACTAGCGATCCCACAGATACGCAGTATTTT
>TRBJ2-5|TRBV7-9|NA|NA
CASSLVRQAGETQYF
TGTGCCAGCAGCTTAGTACGACAAGCTGGGGAGACCCAGTACTTC
>TRBJ1-6|TRBV28|NA|NA
CATTTGPDSPLHF
TGTGCCACCACTACAGGGCCGGATTCACCCCTCCACTTT
>TRBJ2-5|TRBV4-3|TRBD2|NA
CASSQALAGGRETQYF
TGCGCCAGCAGCCAAGCACTAGCGGGAGGGAGGGAGACCCAGTACTTC
>TRBJ2-1|TRBV11-1|NA|NA
CASSPRTFEQFF
TGTGCCAGCAGCCCTCGGACCTTTGAGCAGTTCTTC
>TRBJ2-7|TRBV6-5|NA|NA
CASRQGSSYEQYF
TGTGCCAGCAGGCAGGGGAGCTCCTACGAGCAGTACTTC
>TRBJ2-1|TRBV4-1|TRBD2|NA
CASSQPSGGLPNEQFF
TGCGCCAGCAGCCAACCCAGCGGGGGTTTGCCCAATGAGCAGTTCTTC
>TRBJ2-7|TRBV28|TRBD2|NA
CASSLLASGGFYEQYF
TGTGCCAGCAGTTTATTGGCTAGCGGGGGTTTCTACGAGCAGTACTTC
>TRBJ2-1|TRBV9|TRBD2|NA
CASSLGLADNEQFF
TGTGCCAGCAGCCTCGGACTAGCGGATAATGAGCAGTTCTTC
>TRBJ2-3|TRBV7-9|NA|once
CASSDGRERTQYF
TGTGCCAGCAGTGACGGGCGAGAACGTACGCAGTATTTT
>TRBJ1-1|TRBV27|NA|NA
CASRDLKGPTNTEAFF
TGTGCCAGCAGAGATTTAAAGGGACCGACGAACACTGAAGCTTTCTTT
>TRBJ2-7|TRBV7-9|TRBD1|NA
CASSLGGQGLMNYEQYF
TGTGCCAGCAGCTTAGGGGGACAGGGGTTGATGAACTACGAGCAGTACTTC
>TRBJ2-1|TRBV5-4|TRBD2|NA
CASSIAGSQFF
TGTGCCAGCTCAATAGCGGGTTCGCAGTTCTTC
>TRBJ2-1|TRBV4-1|TRBD2|NA
CASSQRLADRNEQFF
TGCGCCAGCAGCCAAAGACTAGCGGATAGGAATGAGCAGTTCTTC
>TRBJ2-3|TRBV5-1|NA|NA
CASSSGPIITDTQYF
TGCGCCAGCAGCTCCGGTCCAATTATCACAGATACGCAGTATTTT
>TRBJ1-5|TRBV19|NA|NA
CASRIAQTNQPQHF
TGTGCCAGTAGGATTGCGCAGACTAATCAGCCCCAGCATTTT
>TRBJ2-1|TRBV10-2|TRBD1|NA
CASSKRQGASSYNEQFF
TGCGCCAGCAGTAAGAGACAGGGGGCGAGCTCCTACAATGAGCAGTTCTTC
>TRBJ2-4|TRBV5-1|TRBD1|NA
CASSLTDRGAIAKNIQYF
TGCGCCAGCAGCCTTACCGACAGGGGGGCTATAGCCAAAAACATTCAGTACTTC
>TRBJ2-7|TRBV5-1|TRBD2|NA
CASSPNGGSSYEQYF
TGCGCCAGCAGCCCCAACGGGGGGTCCTCCTACGAGCAGTACTTC
>TRBJ2-7|TRBV5-1|NA|NA
CASSNDGLFYEQYF
TGCGCCAGCAGCAATGATGGGCTCTTCTACGAGCAGTACTTC
>TRBJ1-5|TRBV19|NA|NA
CASSWEIRSNQPQHF
TGTGCCAGTAGTTGGGAGATAAGAAGCAATCAGCCCCAGCATTTT
>TRBJ1-3|TRBV29-1|NA|few
CSVGPGAGNTIYF
TGCAGCGTTGGACCAGGGGCTGGAAACACCATATATTTT
>TRBJ2-7|TRBV5-1|TRBD1|NA
CASSLGRDRVSYEQYF
TGCGCCAGCAGCTTGGGGCGGGACAGGGTCTCCTACGAGCAGTACTTC
>TRBJ1-6|TRBV30|TRBD1|NA
CAWRPQGTHSPLHF
TGTGCCTGGAGACCACAGGGGACCCATTCACCCCTCCACTTT
>TRBJ2-7|TRBV5-5|NA|once
CASSEAGVTSYEQYF
TGTGCCAGCAGCGAGGCCGGGGTCACCTCCTACGAGCAGTACTTC
>TRBJ2-5|TRBV2|NA|NA
CASTWGVETQYF
TGTGCCAGCACCTGGGGTGTCGAGACCCAGTACTTC